The clone carrying this T cell receptor (beta chain) was seen a few times. The sorted Tregs were CD4+CD25+CD127-/low cells. Via MiXCR, TCRdb re-called the 5' RACE reads, giving one row per CDR3 protein. The profile shows 35,000 to 55,000 distinct CDR3 sequences, 22% of them singletons. With V trimmed by 4 bases and J by 1 base, 10 bases remained unmatched. CDR3 length: 15 residues. Germline values: CDR1 DFQATT, CDR2 SNEGSKA (reference sequence). The chain links TRBV20-1 to TRBJ2-7; 7 bases map to TRBD1. Sequencing was carried out using Tregs sorted from a lymph node. The sequence was collected from a female donor with breast cancer. The CDR3 spells CSATETGLLSYEQYF. The CDR3 nucleotides are TGCAGTGCTACTGAGACAGGGCTCTTGTCCTACGAGCAGTACTTC.